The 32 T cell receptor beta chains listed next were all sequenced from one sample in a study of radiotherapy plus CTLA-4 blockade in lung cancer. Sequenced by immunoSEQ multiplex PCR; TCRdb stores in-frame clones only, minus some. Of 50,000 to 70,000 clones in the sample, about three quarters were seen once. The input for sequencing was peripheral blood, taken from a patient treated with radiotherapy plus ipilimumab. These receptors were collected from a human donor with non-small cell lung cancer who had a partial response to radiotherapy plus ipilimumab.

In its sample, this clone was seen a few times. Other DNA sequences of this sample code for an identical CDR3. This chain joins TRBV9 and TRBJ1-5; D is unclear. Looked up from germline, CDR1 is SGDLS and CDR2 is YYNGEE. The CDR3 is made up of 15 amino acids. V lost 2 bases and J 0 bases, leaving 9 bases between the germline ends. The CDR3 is CASSVGGLSNQPQHF. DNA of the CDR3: TGTGCCAGCAGCGTCGGCGGTCTTAGCAATCAGCCCCAGCATTTT.

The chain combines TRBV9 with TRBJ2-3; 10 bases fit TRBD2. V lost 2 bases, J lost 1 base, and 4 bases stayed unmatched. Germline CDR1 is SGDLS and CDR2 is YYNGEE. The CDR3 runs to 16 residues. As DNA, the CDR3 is TGTGCCAGCAGCGTCGGGCTAGCGGGGGGCACAGATACGCAGTATTTT. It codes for CASSVGLAGGTDTQYF.

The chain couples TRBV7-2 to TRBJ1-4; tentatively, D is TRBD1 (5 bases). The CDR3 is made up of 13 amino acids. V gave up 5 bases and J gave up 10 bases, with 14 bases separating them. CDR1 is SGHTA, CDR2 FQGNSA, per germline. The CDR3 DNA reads TGTGCCAGCAGCCCTCTGACAGCTAGAAAACTGTTTTTT. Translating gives CASSPLTARKLFF.

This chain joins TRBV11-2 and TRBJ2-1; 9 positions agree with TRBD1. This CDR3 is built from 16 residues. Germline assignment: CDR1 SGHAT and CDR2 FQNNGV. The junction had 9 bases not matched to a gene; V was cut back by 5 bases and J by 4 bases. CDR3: CASSLNGQGTYNEQFF. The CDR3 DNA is TGTGCCAGCAGCCTAAATGGACAGGGGACGTACAATGAGCAGTTCTTC.

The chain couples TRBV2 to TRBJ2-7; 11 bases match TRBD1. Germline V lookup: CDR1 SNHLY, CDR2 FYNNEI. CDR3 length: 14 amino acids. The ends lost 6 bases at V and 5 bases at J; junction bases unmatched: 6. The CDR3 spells CASRADRGLDEQYF. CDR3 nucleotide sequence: TGTGCCAGCAGGGCGGACAGGGGGCTTGACGAGCAGTACTTC. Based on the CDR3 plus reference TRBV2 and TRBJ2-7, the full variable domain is EPEVTQTPSHQVTQMGQEVILRCVPISNHLYFYWYRQILGQKVEFLVSFYNNEISEKSEIFDDQFSVERPDGSNFTLKIRSTKLEDSAMYFCASRADRGLDEQYFGPGTRLTVT.

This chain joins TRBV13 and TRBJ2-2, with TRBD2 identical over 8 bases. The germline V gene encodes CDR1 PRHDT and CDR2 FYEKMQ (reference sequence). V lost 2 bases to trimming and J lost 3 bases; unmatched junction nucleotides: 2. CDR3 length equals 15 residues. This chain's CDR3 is CASSLTAGDTGELFF. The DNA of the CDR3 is TGTGCCAGCAGCTTAACAGCGGGAGACACCGGGGAGCTGTTTTTT.

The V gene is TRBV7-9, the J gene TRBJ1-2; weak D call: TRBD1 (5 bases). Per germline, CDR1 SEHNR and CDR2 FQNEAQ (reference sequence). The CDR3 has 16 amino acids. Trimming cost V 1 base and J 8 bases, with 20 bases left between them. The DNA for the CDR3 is TGTGCCAGCAGCTTAGGAAGAATGGGGGGTCCTCAGGGCTACACCTTC. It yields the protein CASSLGRMGGPQGYTF. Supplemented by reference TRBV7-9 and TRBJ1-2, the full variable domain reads DTGVSQNPRHKITKRGQNVTFRCDPISEHNRLYWYRQTLGQGPEFLTYFQNEAQLEKSRLLSDRFSAERPKGSFSTLEIQRTEQGDSAMYLCASSLGRMGGPQGYTFGSGTRLTVV.

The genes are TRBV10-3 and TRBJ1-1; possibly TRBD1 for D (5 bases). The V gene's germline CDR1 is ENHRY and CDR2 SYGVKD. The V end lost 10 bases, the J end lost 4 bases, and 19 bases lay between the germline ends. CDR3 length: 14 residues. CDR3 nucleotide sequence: TGTGCCACCGGAAGAGGAGGGGAGGCCACTGAAGCTTTCTTT. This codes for CATGRGGEATEAFF.

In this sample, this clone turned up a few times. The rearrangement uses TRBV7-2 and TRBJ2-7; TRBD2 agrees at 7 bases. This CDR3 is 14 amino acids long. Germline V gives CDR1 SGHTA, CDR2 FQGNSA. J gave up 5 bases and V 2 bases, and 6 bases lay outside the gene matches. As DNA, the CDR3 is TGTGCCAGCAGCTTAATTGTGGGGGGGAACGAGCAGTACTTC. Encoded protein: CASSLIVGGNEQYF.

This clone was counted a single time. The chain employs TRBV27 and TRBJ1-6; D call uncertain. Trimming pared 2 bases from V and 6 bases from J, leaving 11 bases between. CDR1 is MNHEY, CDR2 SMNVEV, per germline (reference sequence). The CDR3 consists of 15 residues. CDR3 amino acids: CASSLVGQINSPLHF. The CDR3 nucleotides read TGTGCCAGCAGTTTAGTTGGGCAGATTAATTCACCCCTCCACTTT.

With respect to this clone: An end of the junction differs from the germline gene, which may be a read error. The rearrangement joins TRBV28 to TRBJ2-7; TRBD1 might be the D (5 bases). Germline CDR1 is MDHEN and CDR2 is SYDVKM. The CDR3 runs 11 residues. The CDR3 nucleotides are TGTGCCAACAGTCAGGGCTACGAGCAGTACTTC. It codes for CANSQGYEQYF.

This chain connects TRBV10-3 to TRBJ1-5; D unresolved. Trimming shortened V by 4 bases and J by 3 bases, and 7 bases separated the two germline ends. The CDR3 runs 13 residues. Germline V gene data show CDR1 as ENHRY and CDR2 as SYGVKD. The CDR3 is CAISGENNQPQHF. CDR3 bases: TGTGCCATCAGTGGAGAAAACAATCAGCCCCAGCATTTT.

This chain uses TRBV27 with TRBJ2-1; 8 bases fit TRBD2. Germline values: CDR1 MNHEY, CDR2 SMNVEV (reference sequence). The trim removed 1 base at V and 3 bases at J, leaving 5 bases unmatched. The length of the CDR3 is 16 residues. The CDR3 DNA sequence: TGTGCCAGCAGTTTATACGGGGGGGCGGTCTACAATGAGCAGTTCTTC. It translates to CASSLYGGAVYNEQFF.

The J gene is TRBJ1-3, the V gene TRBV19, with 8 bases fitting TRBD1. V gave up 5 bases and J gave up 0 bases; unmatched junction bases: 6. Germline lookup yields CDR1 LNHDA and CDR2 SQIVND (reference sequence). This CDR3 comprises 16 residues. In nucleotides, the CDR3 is TGTGCCAGTAGTGCCAGGGGGCATCTCTCTGGAAACACCATATATTTT. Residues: CASSARGHLSGNTIYF.

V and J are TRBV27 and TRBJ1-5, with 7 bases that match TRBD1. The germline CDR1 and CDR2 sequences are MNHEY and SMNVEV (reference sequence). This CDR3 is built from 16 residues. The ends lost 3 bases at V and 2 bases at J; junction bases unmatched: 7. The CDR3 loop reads CASSFKGDRGNQPQHF. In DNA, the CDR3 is TGTGCCAGCAGTTTTAAGGGGGACAGAGGCAATCAGCCCCAGCATTTT.

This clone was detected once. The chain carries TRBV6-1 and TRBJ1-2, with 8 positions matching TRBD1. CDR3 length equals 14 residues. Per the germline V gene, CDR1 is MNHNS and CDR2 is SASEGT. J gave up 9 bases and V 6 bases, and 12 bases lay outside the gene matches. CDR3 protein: CASSSTGVGRSYTF. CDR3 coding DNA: TGTGCCAGCAGCTCGACAGGGGTCGGAAGAAGCTACACCTTC.

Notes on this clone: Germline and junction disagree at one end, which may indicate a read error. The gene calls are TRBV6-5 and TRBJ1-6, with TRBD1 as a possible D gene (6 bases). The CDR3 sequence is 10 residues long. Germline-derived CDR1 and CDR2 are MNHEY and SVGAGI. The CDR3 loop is CASRPGQAPF. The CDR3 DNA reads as TGTGCCAGCAGGCCGGGACAAGCCCCTTTT.

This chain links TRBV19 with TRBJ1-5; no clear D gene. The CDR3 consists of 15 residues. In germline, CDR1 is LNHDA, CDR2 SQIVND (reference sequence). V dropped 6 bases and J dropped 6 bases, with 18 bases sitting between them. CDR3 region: CASRRSKQNIQPQHF. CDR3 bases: TGTGCCAGTAGAAGATCTAAACAGAACATTCAGCCCCAGCATTTT. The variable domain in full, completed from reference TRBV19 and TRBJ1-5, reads DGGITQSPKYLFRKEGQNVTLSCEQNLNHDAMYWYRQDPGQGLRLIYYSQIVNDFQKGDIAEGYSVSREKKESFPLTVTSAQKNPTAFYLCASRRSKQNIQPQHFGDGTRLSIL.

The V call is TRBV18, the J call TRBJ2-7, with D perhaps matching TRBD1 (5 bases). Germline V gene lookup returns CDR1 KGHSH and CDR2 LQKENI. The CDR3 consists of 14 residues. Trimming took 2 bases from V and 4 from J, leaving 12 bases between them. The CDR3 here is CASSPVRGYYEQYF. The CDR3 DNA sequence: TGTGCCAGCTCACCAGTTAGGGGATATTACGAGCAGTACTTC.

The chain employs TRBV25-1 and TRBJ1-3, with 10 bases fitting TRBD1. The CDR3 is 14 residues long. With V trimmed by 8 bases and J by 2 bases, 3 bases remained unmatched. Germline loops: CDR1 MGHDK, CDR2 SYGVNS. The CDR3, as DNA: TGTGCCAGCGGAGACAGGGGGCCTGGAAACACCATATATTTT. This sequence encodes CASGDRGPGNTIYF.

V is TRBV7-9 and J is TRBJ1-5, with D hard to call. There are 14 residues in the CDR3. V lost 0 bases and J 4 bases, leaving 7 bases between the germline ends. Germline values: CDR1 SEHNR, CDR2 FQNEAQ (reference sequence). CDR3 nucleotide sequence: TGTGCCAGCAGCTTAGCGGCGGGGAATCAGCCCCAGCATTTT. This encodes CASSLAAGNQPQHF.

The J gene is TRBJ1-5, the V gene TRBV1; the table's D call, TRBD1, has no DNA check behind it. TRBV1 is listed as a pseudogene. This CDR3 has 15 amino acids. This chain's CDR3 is CTSTQKGHSNQPQHF. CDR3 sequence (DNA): TGCACCAGCACCCAAAAGGGACATAGCAATCAGCCCCAGCATTTT.

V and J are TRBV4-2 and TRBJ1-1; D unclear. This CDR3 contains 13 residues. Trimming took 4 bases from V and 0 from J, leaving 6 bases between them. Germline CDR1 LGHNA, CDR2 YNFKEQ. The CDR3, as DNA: TGTGCCAGCAGCCGAACAGTGAACACTGAAGCTTTCTTT. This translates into CASSRTVNTEAFF.

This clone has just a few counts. The CDR3 DNA sequence: TGTGCCAGCAGTACGGCATCAGGGCAGACGCGGGAGACCCAGTACTTC. The encoded protein is CASSTASGQTRETQYF. V and J are TRBV28 and TRBJ2-5; a possible D gene is TRBD1 (5 bases). This CDR3 contains 16 residues. The V gene lost 5 bases and the J gene lost 5 bases, with 21 bases spanning the gap. CDR1 and CDR2 (germline): MDHEN, SYDVKM. Complete variable domain (other parts from reference TRBV28 and TRBJ2-5): DVKVTQSSRYLVKRTGEKVFLECVQDMDHENMFWYRQDPGLGLRLIYFSYDVKMKEKGDIPEGYSVSREKKERFSLILESASTNQTSMYLCASSTASGQTRETQYFGPGTRLLVL.

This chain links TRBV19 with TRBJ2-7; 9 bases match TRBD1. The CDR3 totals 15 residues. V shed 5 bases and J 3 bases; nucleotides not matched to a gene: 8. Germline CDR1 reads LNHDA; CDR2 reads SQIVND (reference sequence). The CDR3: CASSLGTGRLYEQYF. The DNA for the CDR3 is TGTGCCAGTAGTCTCGGGACAGGGCGTCTCTACGAGCAGTACTTC.

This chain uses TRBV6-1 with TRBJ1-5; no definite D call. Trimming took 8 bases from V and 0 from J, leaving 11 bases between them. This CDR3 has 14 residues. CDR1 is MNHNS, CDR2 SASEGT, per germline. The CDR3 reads CASHPEYSNQPQHF. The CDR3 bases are TGTGCCAGCCATCCAGAATATAGCAATCAGCCCCAGCATTTT.

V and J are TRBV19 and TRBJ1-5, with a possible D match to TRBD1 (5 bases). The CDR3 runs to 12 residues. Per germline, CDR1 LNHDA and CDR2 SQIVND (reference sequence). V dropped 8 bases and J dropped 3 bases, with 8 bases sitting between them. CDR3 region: CASVTANQPQHF. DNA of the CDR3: TGTGCCAGTGTGACAGCCAATCAGCCCCAGCATTTT. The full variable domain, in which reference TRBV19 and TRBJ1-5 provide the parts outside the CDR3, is DGGITQSPKYLFRKEGQNVTLSCEQNLNHDAMYWYRQDPGQGLRLIYYSQIVNDFQKGDIAEGYSVSREKKESFPLTVTSAQKNPTAFYLCASVTANQPQHFGDGTRLSIL.

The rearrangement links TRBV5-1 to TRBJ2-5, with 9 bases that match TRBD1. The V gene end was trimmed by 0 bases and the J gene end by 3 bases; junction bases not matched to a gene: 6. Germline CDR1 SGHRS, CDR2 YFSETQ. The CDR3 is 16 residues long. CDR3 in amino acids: CASSLGTRTGEETQYF. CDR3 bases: TGCGCCAGCAGCTTGGGTACCCGGACAGGGGAAGAGACCCAGTACTTC.

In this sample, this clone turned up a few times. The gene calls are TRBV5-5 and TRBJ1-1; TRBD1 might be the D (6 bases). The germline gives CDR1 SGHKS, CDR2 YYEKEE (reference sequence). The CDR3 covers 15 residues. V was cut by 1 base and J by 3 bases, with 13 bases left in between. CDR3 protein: CASSLMGARDTEAFF. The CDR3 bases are TGTGCCAGCAGCTTGATGGGGGCGCGAGACACTGAAGCTTTCTTT.

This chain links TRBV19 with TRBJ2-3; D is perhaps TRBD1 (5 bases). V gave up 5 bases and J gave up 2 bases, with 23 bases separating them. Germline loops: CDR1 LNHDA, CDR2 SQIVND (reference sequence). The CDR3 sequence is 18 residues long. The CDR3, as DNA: TGTGCCAGTAGTGACCGGCAGGGCCTTCTTATCACCACAGATACGCAGTATTTT. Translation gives CASSDRQGLLITTDTQYF. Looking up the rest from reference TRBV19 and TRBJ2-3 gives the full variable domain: DGGITQSPKYLFRKEGQNVTLSCEQNLNHDAMYWYRQDPGQGLRLIYYSQIVNDFQKGDIAEGYSVSREKKESFPLTVTSAQKNPTAFYLCASSDRQGLLITTDTQYFGPGTRLTVL.

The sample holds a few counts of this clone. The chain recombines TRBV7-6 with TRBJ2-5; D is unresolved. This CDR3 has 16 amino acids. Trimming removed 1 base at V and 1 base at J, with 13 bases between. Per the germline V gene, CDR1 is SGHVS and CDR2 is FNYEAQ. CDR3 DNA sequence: TGTGCCAGCAGCTTAGGTTCCGGGTCCCCCCAAGAGACCCAGTACTTC. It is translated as CASSLGSGSPQETQYF. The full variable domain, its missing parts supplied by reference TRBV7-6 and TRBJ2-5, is GAGVSQSPRYKVTKRGQDVALRCDPISGHVSLYWYRQALGQGPEFLTYFNYEAQQDKSGLPNDRFSAERPEGSISTLTIQRTEQRDSAMYRCASSLGSGSPQETQYFGPGTRLLVL.

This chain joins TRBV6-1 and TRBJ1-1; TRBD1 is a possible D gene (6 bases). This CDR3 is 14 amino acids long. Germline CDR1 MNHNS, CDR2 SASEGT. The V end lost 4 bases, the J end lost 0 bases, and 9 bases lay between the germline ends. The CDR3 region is CASSVDRVNTEAFF. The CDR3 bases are TGTGCCAGCAGTGTGGACAGAGTGAACACTGAAGCTTTCTTT.